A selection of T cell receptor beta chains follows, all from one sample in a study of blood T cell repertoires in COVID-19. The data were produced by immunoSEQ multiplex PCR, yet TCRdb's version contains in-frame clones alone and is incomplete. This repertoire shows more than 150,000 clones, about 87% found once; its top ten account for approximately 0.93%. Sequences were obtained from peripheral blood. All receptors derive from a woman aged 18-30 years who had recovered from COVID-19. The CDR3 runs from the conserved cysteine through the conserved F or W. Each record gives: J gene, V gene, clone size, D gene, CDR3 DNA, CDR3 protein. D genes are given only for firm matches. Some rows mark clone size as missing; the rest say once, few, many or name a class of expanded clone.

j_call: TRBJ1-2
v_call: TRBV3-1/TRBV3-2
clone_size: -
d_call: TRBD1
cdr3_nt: TGTGCCAGCAGCCCCCGGGACAGGGTGAGCTATGGCTACACCTTC
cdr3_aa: CASSPRDRVSYGYTF

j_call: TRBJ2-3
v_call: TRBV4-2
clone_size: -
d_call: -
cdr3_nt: TGTGCCAGCAGCCAAGAAGGAGGGAGAAGCACAGATACGCAGTATTTT
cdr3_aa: CASSQEGGRSTDTQYF

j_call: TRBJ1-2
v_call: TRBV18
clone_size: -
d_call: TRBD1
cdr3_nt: TGTGCCAGCTCACCACAGGGGGCAGTTGGCTACACCTTC
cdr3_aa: CASSPQGAVGYTF

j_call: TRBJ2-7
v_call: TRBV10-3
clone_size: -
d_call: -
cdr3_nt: TGTGCCATCAGTGAGTCGATTCAGGGTGACCACGAGCAGTACTTC
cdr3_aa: CAISESIQGDHEQYF

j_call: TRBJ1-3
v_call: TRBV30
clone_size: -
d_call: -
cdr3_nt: TGTGCCTGGAGTGTGGAAGACATCTCTGGAAACACCATATATTTT
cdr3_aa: CAWSVEDISGNTIYF

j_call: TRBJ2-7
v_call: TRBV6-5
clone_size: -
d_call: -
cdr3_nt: TGTGCCAGCACCAAGGGATGGGGAGGCTACGAGCAGTACTTC
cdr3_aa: CASTKGWGGYEQYF

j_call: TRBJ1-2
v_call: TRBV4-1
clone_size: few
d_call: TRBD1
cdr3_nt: TGCGCCAGCAGCGACGACAGGGGGAACTATGGCTACACCTTC
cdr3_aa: CASSDDRGNYGYTF

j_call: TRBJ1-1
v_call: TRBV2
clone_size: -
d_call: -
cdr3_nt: TGTGCCAGCAGTTCAGGGGCTATGAACACTGAAGCTTTCTTT
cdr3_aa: CASSSGAMNTEAFF

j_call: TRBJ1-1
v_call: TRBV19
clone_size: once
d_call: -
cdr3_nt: TGTGCCAGTAGTTTGGGGGGAATGGGCACTGAAGCTTTCTTT
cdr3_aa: CASSLGGMGTEAFF

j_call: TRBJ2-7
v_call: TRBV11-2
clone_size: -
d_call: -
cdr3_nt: TGTGCCAGCAGCATCAACTACGAGCAGTACTTC
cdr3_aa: CASSINYEQYF

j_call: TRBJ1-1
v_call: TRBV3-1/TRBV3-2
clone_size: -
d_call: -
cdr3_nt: TGTGCCAGCAGCCAAGATTTACAGAGGGCTGAAGCTTTCTTT
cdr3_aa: CASSQDLQRAEAFF

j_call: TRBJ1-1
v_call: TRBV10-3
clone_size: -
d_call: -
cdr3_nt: TGTGCCATCAGGGACACAGGGACTGAAGCTTTCTTT
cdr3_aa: CAIRDTGTEAFF

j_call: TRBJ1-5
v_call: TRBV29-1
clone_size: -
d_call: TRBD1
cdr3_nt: TGCAGCGTAACAACCGGGACAGGGCCCCGGCAGCCCCAGCATTTT
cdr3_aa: CSVTTGTGPRQPQHF

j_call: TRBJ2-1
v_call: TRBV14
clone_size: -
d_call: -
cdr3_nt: TGTGCCAGCAGCCAATTGGACAGCTTAAACAATGAGCAGTTCTTC
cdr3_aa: CASSQLDSLNNEQFF

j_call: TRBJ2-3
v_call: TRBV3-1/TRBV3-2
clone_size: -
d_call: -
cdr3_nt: TGTGCCAGCAGCTTAACAGGGTTTACAGATACGCAGTATTTT
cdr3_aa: CASSLTGFTDTQYF

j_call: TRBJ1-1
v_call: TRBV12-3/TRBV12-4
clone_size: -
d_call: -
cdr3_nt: TGTGCCAGCACCGATTCGACGGGTCCCGAAGCTTTCTTT
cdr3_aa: CASTDSTGPEAFF

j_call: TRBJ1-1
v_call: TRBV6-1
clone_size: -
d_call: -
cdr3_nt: TGTGCCAGCAGTGAAGCGGGAGGGTACACTGAAGCTTTCTTT
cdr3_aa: CASSEAGGYTEAFF

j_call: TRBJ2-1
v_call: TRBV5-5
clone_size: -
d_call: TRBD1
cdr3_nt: TGTGCCAGCAGCTTGACAGGGGACCCCTACAATGAGCAGTTCTTC
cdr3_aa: CASSLTGDPYNEQFF

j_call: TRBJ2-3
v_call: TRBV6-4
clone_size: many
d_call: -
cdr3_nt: TGTGCCAGCAGTGAAGCTTCAGGATCTAGCACAGATACGCAGTATTTT
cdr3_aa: CASSEASGSSTDTQYF

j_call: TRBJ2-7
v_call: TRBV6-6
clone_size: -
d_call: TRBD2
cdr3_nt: TGTGCCAGCAGTTCAACCCGGGAGCGGGGGGCTTCCGAGCAGTACTTC
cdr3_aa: CASSSTRERGASEQYF

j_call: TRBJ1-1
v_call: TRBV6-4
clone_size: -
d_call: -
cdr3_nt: TGTGCCAGCAGACAGGGTTGGGGCACTGAAGCTTTCTTT
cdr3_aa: CASRQGWGTEAFF

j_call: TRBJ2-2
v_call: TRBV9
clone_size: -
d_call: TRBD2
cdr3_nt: TGTGCCAGCAGCGCAAGCGCGGGAGACGGGGAGCTGTTTTTT
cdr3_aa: CASSASAGDGELFF

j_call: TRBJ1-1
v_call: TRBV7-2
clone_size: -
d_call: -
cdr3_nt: TGTGCCAGCAGCTCACGGACAAAGAACACTGAAGCTTTCTTT
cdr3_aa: CASSSRTKNTEAFF